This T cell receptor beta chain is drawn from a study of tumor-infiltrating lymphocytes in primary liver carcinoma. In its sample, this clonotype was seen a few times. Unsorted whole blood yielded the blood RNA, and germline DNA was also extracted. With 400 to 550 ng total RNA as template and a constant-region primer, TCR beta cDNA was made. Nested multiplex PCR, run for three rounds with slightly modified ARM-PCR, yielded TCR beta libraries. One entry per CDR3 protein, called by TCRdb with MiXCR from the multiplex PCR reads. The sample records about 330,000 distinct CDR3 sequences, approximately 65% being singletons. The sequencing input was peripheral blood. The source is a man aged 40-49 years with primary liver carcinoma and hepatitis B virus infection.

The CDR3 sequence: CASRPTARAYEQYF. DNA for the CDR3: TGTGCCAGTCGACCGACCGCGAGGGCTTACGAGCAGTACTTC. This sequence joins TRBV19 and TRBJ2-7; D possibly corresponds to TRBD2 (5 bases). Looked up from germline, CDR1 is LNHDA and CDR2 is SQIVND (reference sequence). The germline V and J ends were trimmed by 8 bases and 4 bases, with 18 bases remaining between them. CDR3 length equals 14 residues.